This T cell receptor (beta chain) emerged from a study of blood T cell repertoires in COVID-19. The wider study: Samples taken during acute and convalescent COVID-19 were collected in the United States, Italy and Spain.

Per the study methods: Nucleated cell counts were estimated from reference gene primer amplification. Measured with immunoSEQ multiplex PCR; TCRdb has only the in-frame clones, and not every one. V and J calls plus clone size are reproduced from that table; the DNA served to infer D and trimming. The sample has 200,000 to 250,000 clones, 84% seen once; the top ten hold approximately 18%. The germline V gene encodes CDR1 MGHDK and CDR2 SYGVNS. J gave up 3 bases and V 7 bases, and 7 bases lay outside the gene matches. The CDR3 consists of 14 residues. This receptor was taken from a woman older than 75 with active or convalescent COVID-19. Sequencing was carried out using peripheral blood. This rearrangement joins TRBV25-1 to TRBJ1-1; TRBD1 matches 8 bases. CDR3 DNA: TGTGCCAGCAAAACTGGACAGGGTTACACTGAAGCTTTCTTT. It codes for CASKTGQGYTEAFF.